The following is a TCR beta chain sequence with its context. The read gets to within 3 residues of the CDR3 end, and the germline J gene fills in the rest. The repertoire was sequenced with immunoSEQ multiplex PCR; TCRdb's copy has only in-frame clones and lacks some. The sample yields about 23,000 clones, of which the top ten take up around 25%. The data are from a study of T cells in women clearing cervical HPV infection. For the study at large: Case blood was drawn when the lesion was first found; control blood after infection became undetectable. Only a few women had HLA typing results available.

The germline CDR1 and CDR2 sequences are GTSNPN and SVGIG (reference sequence). The CDR3 runs to 13 residues. V shed 1 base and J shed 2 bases, with 9 bases lying between them. The clonotype originates from a woman aged 18-70 years with a cervical HPV16 infection that either progressed to CIN3+ or cleared (not recorded which). The chain combines TRBV30 with TRBJ2-7, with TRBD1 as a possible D gene (6 bases). The specimen sequenced was blood buffy coat. The CDR3 bases that were read are TGTGCCTGGAGTGGGACAGTAACCTACGAG. Amino acids: CAWSGTVTYE. The CDR3 reads in full as CAWSGTVTYEQYF.